This T cell receptor beta chain was sequenced in a study of spatial heterogeneity in lung cancer. Turning to the study itself: Raw sequencing reads included, on average, more than 9.5 appearances of each unique TCR and UMI combination.

Every TCR cDNA molecule bore its own unique molecular identifier. One entry per CDR3 protein results from TCRdb running MiXCR on the 5' RACE reads. The table has about 2,200 distinct CDR3 sequences, approximately 16% seen once. The CDR3 runs to 16 residues. V lost 1 base to trimming and J lost 1 base, with 14 bases between them. CDR1 is DFQATT and CDR2 is SNEGSKA in the germline V gene (reference sequence). This clonotype was picked up many times. The time point is: sample taken at primary tumor resection. Whole RNA, which was extracted from tumor, nontumor lung tissue or frozen PBMC, was sequenced without any cell sorting.

This chain connects TRBV20-1 to TRBJ1-5; a weak D match, TRBD1 (5 bases). Here the sequenced sample was PBMCs, taken at surgery. The sequence came from a male donor with early-stage non-small cell lung cancer. CDR3 DNA sequence: TGCAGTGCTAGAGCGGGAGGGGAAGGAAGCAATCAGCCCCAGCATTTT. Translating gives CSARAGGEGSNQPQHF.